The 18 T cell receptor beta chains presented below share a single source sample, sequenced in a study of neurological immune-mediated disorders. Time point noted: longitudinal time-point 3. Via MiXCR, TCRdb re-called the 5' RACE reads, giving one row per CDR3 protein. In the table there are fewer than 110,000 distinct CDR3 sequences, 10% to 11% of which are singletons. The sample comprised PBMCs. The receptors were gathered from a female donor with HTLV-1-associated myelopathy (HAM/TSP).

This clonotype occurred a few times. The CDR3 DNA reads as TGTGCCAGCAAACTCGACGGGGCCACAGATACGCAGTATTTT. It encodes CASKLDGATDTQYF. The genes are TRBV6-2 or TRBV6-3 and TRBJ2-3, with D perhaps TRBD1 or TRBD2 (5 bases each). Trimming took off 7 bases at V and 2 bases at J, with 13 bases between the two ends. CDR3 length: 14 amino acids. CDR1 and CDR2 from the germline V gene are MNHEY and SVGEGT.

This clonotype was seen many times. This chain uses TRBV11-2 with TRBJ2-2; D ambiguous. V dropped 0 bases and J dropped 7 bases, with 9 bases sitting between them. The V gene's germline CDR1 is SGHAT and CDR2 FQNNGV. This CDR3 has 14 residues. The CDR3, as DNA: TGTGCCAGCAGCTTAGATCGGTCGGGCGGGGAGCTGTTTTTT. It yields the protein CASSLDRSGGELFF.

A note on this clonotype: This could be a read error, since a much larger clone is one nucleotide away. The chain couples TRBV12-3 or TRBV12-4 to TRBJ2-3, with D possibly being TRBD1 or TRBD2 (6 bases each). The CDR3 covers 14 residues. Trimming cost V 1 base and J 7 bases, with 12 bases left between them. The CDR3 spells CASSLEGGSNTQYF. The CDR3, as DNA: TGTGCCAGCAGTTTAGAGGGGGGTTCTAATACGCAGTATTTT.

This clonotype showed up many times. The chain couples TRBV5-1 to TRBJ2-7; TRBD1 might be the D (6 bases). The ends were cut back, 4 bases at V and 2 bases at J, with 13 bases in the middle. The CDR3 spans 14 residues. CDR1 is SGHRS and CDR2 is YFSETQ in the germline V gene. The CDR3 here is CASSPGTPTYEQYF. In DNA, the CDR3 is TGCGCCAGCAGCCCGGGGACACCTACCTACGAGCAGTACTTC.

This clonotype was detected many times. The V gene is TRBV5-1, the J gene TRBJ2-7; possibly TRBD1 for D (5 bases). CDR1 is SGHRS and CDR2 is YFSETQ in the germline V gene. With 3 bases removed from V and 5 bases from J, the gap between germline ends came to 21 bases. The CDR3 is 16 residues long. CDR3 sequence: CASSWGPTTGFDEQYF. The CDR3 DNA follows: TGCGCCAGCAGCTGGGGCCCCACAACCGGTTTCGACGAGCAGTACTTC.

This clonotype was counted many times. The chain couples TRBV28 to TRBJ2-1; no reliable D call. Germline CDR1 reads MDHEN; CDR2 reads SYDVKM. This CDR3 has 13 residues. The V end was cut by 2 bases, the J end by 4 bases, with 6 bases between. The DNA for the CDR3 is TGTGCCAGCAGTTTACCGGCATACAATGAGCAGTTCTTC. This codes for CASSLPAYNEQFF.

The sample holds many counts of this clonotype. J is TRBJ1-6 and V is TRBV5-1; 10 bases line up with TRBD1. The trim removed 2 bases at V and 9 bases at J, leaving 11 bases unmatched. CDR1 and CDR2 from the germline V gene are SGHRS and YFSETQ. The CDR3 loop spans 17 amino acids. The CDR3 DNA reads TGCGCCAGCAGCTTAGGGCCCCCGGGACAGGGGACTTCACCCCTCCACTTT. This codes for CASSLGPPGQGTSPLHF.

This clonotype was found many times. The V gene is TRBV12-3 or TRBV12-4, the J gene TRBJ2-6; D gene uncertain. This CDR3 has 13 amino acids. Deletions cut 6 bases from V and 0 bases from J, with 3 bases between. Here the CDR3 reads CASRDSGANVLTF. As DNA, the CDR3 is TGTGCCAGCAGGGACTCTGGGGCCAACGTCCTGACTTTC.

This clonotype showed up many times. This chain connects TRBV28 to TRBJ1-5; D gene uncertain. V dropped 5 bases and J dropped 9 bases, with 8 bases sitting between them. The germline gives CDR1 MDHEN, CDR2 SYDVKM. The CDR3 length is 11 residues. CDR3 amino acids: CASSPLGPQHF. CDR3 bases: TGTGCCAGCAGTCCCCTTGGGCCCCAGCATTTT.

This clonotype occurred a few times. The V gene is TRBV20-1, the J gene TRBJ2-7; D may be TRBD1 (6 bases). This CDR3 has 14 residues. The germline V gene encodes CDR1 DFQATT and CDR2 SNEGSKA (reference sequence). V was cut by 6 bases and J by 3 bases, with 18 bases left in between. The CDR3, as DNA: TGCAGTGCCGGACTCACAGGGAAGATCTACGAGCAGTACTTC. Amino acid sequence: CSAGLTGKIYEQYF.

This clonotype was recorded many times. The gene calls are TRBV2 and TRBJ1-1; D is perhaps TRBD1 (5 bases). CDR1 and CDR2 (germline): SNHLY, FYNNEI. The CDR3 contains 13 residues. Trimming shortened V by 3 bases and J by 10 bases, and 15 bases separated the two germline ends. CDR3 protein: CASSDNDAGRAFF. The CDR3 DNA reads as TGTGCCAGCAGTGATAACGACGCAGGGCGAGCTTTCTTT.

This clonotype has at least ten counts. The V call is TRBV5-1, the J call TRBJ2-1, with D tentatively TRBD2 (6 bases). CDR3 length: 17 residues. V lost 0 bases and J 2 bases, leaving 15 bases between the germline ends. Germline V CDR1 and CDR2: SGHRS, YFSETQ. DNA for the CDR3: TGCGCCAGCAGCTTGGCCGGGGGACCTACGGCCTACAATGAGCAGTTCTTC. Amino acid sequence: CASSLAGGPTAYNEQFF.

In its sample, this clonotype was seen many times. V and J are TRBV10-1 and TRBJ1-2; D may be TRBD1 (6 bases). This CDR3 has 14 amino acids. Trimming shortened V by 0 bases and J by 8 bases, and 13 bases separated the two germline ends. Germline-derived CDR1 and CDR2 are WNHNN and SYGVQD (reference sequence). This CDR3 is CASSESPGAGGYTF. CDR3 in DNA: TGCGCCAGCAGTGAGTCGCCGGGGGCTGGCGGCTACACCTTC.

At least ten counts were recorded for this clonotype. The V gene is TRBV5-1, the J gene TRBJ2-7, with D uncertain. From germline, CDR1 is SGHRS and CDR2 YFSETQ. The V and J ends lost 0 bases and 3 bases respectively, with 10 bases between them. The CDR3 has 14 amino acids. CDR3 protein: CASSLAAWNYEQYF. The CDR3 nucleotides read TGCGCCAGCAGCTTGGCAGCTTGGAACTACGAGCAGTACTTC.

There are many counts of this clonotype. This chain uses TRBV4-1 with TRBJ2-7, with 11 bases aligning to TRBD1. Trimming took 4 bases from V and 2 from J; bases not matched to a gene: 4. Germline CDR1 reads MGHRA; CDR2 reads YSYEKL. CDR3 length: 15 residues. Here the CDR3 reads CASSLGQGGPYEQYF. The CDR3 nucleotides are TGCGCCAGCAGCCTGGGACAGGGGGGACCCTACGAGCAGTACTTC.

This clonotype appeared many times. The chain recombines TRBV5-1 with TRBJ1-1; D is perhaps TRBD1 (5 bases). CDR1 and CDR2 from the germline V gene are SGHRS and YFSETQ. Between the trimmed V and J ends, which lost 2 bases and 5 bases, there was a span of 16 bases. CDR3 size: 15 residues. CDR3 in amino acids: CASSLPKGAATEAFF. CDR3 DNA sequence: TGCGCCAGCAGCTTACCGAAAGGGGCGGCTACTGAAGCTTTCTTT.

This clonotype was observed at least ten times. This chain uses TRBV7-9 with TRBJ1-1, with D unclear. There are 16 residues in the CDR3. Trimming left V 3 bases short and J 4 bases short, with 18 bases between. Germline assignment: CDR1 SEHNR and CDR2 FQNEAQ (reference sequence). The CDR3 here is CASSFLGPAAPTEAFF. The CDR3 DNA is TGTGCCAGCAGCTTCCTCGGCCCCGCGGCCCCCACTGAAGCTTTCTTT.

This clonotype was counted at least ten times. The chain joins TRBV28 to TRBJ2-1, with D perhaps matching TRBD2 (6 bases). Germline V gene lookup returns CDR1 MDHEN and CDR2 SYDVKM. CDR3 length: 15 amino acids. Between the trimmed V and J ends, which lost 5 bases and 4 bases, there was a span of 15 bases. CDR3 nucleotides: TGTGCCAGCAGTCCCTTGGGAGGACCATACAATGAGCAGTTCTTC. This translates into CASSPLGGPYNEQFF.